One sample yielded the 27 T cell receptor beta chains listed below, sequenced in a study of blood T cell repertoires in COVID-19. The protocol was immunoSEQ multiplex PCR, while the TCRdb copy is restricted to in-frame clones and leaves out a portion. The data show approximately 170,000 clones, approximately 84% seen once. Sequencing used PBMCs or T cells enriched from blood (not recorded which). The receptor set was obtained from a woman aged 25-40 years who had recovered from COVID-19.

The chain couples TRBV1 to TRBJ2-7; the table's D call, TRBD2, was not checked against the DNA. TRBV1 corresponds to a pseudogene. The CDR3 consists of 13 residues. CDR3 amino acids: CTTTRGPAYEQYV. CDR3 coding DNA: TGCACCACGACCAGAGGTCCCGCCTACGAGCAGTACGTC.

In this sample, this clone turned up many times. V and J are TRBV28 and TRBJ2-7, with 12 bases aligning to TRBD2. The germline V gene encodes CDR1 MDHEN and CDR2 SYDVKM. V shed 4 bases and J 6 bases; nucleotides not matched to a gene: 7. This CDR3 is built from 15 residues. The CDR3 loop reads CASSSSGGVVGEQYV. CDR3 DNA: TGTGCCAGCAGTTCTAGCGGGGGGGTCGTAGGCGAGCAGTACGTC.

The chain links TRBV28 to TRBJ1-2; D uncertain. Germline V CDR1 and CDR2: MDHEN, SYDVKM. Trimming removed 1 base at V and 4 bases at J, with 7 bases between. The CDR3 spans 13 residues. In DNA form, the CDR3 reads TGTGCCAGCAGTTTATTCCTCAGCTATGGCTACACCTTC. It specifies CASSLFLSYGYTF.

This chain links TRBV29-1 with TRBJ2-1; 8 nucleotides match TRBD2. The germline CDR1 and CDR2 sequences are SQVTM and ANQGSEA. The CDR3 runs 14 residues. V dropped 5 bases and J dropped 8; count of bases not matched to a gene: 11. The CDR3 spells CSVREGRISHEQFF. Written as DNA, the CDR3 is TGCAGCGTTCGGGAGGGCAGGATCTCCCATGAGCAGTTCTTC.

This clone qualifies as medium-sized. This chain connects TRBV7-2 to TRBJ1-5; 9 nucleotides line up with TRBD1. Germline V CDR1 and CDR2: SGHTA, FQGNSA. The CDR3 is 15 amino acids. With V trimmed by 5 bases and J by 2 bases, 4 bases remained unmatched. CDR3 amino acids: CASSPWTGGNQPQHF. The CDR3 bases are TGTGCCAGCAGCCCTTGGACAGGGGGCAATCAGCCCCAGCATTTT.

The J gene is TRBJ1-1, the V gene TRBV5-1, with 7 nucleotides matching TRBD1. This CDR3 contains 13 residues. V lost 2 bases and J lost 5; bases outside the gene matches: 3. Germline CDR1 reads SGHRS; CDR2 reads YFSETQ. The DNA for the CDR3 is TGCGCCAGCAGCTTTACAGGGGCTACTGAAGCTTTCTTT. This sequence encodes CASSFTGATEAFF.

The chain uses TRBV7-8 and TRBJ1-1; D uncertain. V was trimmed by 5 bases and J by 4 bases, leaving 8 bases between them. The CDR3 length is 12 residues. Germline CDR1 is SGHVS and CDR2 is FQNEAQ. The CDR3 sequence: CASSRPVTEAFF. The CDR3 coding sequence is TGTGCCAGCAGCCGTCCGGTCACTGAAGCTTTCTTT.

The genes are TRBV24-1 and TRBJ1-5; D is unclear. Germline values: CDR1 KGHDR, CDR2 SFDVKD. The germline V and J ends were trimmed by 0 bases and 5 bases, with 7 bases remaining between them. This CDR3 comprises 14 residues. Here the CDR3 DNA reads TGTGCCACCAGTGATTTGCCGTTCTATCAGCCCCAGCATTTT. Its translation is CATSDLPFYQPQHF.

V usage is TRBV7-8 and J usage is TRBJ1-2; 8 nucleotides match TRBD1. There are 16 residues in the CDR3. In germline, CDR1 is SGHVS, CDR2 FQNEAQ. Trimming took 1 base from V and 3 from J; bases not matched to a gene: 7. CDR3: CASSLGSDRGYYGYTF. CDR3 sequence (DNA): TGTGCCAGCAGCTTAGGTAGCGACAGGGGCTACTATGGCTACACCTTC.

The rearrangement uses TRBV27 and TRBJ2-7, with 7 bases aligning to TRBD2. From germline, CDR1 is MNHEY and CDR2 SMNVEV (reference sequence). The CDR3 is 16 amino acids. The V gene end was trimmed by 6 bases and the J gene end by 1 base; junction bases not matched to a gene: 12. The DNA of the CDR3 is TGTGCCAGCAGCCTATTAGTGGGAGGGGTATCCTACGAGCAGTACTTC. Translating it yields CASSLLVGGVSYEQYF.

J is TRBJ1-2 and V is TRBV27, with TRBD1 identical over 9 bases. Trimming took 5 bases from V and 4 from J; bases not matched to a gene: 8. This CDR3 has 15 amino acids. Germline loops: CDR1 MNHEY, CDR2 SMNVEV (reference sequence). The CDR3 protein is CASSNRDRVGYGYTF. The CDR3 DNA reads TGTGCCAGCAGTAATAGGGACAGGGTCGGCTATGGCTACACCTTC.

This rearrangement joins TRBV9 to TRBJ1-3; TRBD1 matches 7 bases. J was trimmed by 4 bases and V by 8 bases; bases with no gene match: 12. Germline V CDR1 and CDR2: SGDLS, YYNGEE. The CDR3 has 15 residues. This CDR3 is CASSERTGVGNTIYF. The DNA for the CDR3 is TGTGCCAGTTCCGAACGTACAGGGGTCGGAAACACCATATATTTT. Variable domain in full (rest from reference TRBV9 and TRBJ1-3): DSGVTQTPKHLITATGQRVTLRCSPRSGDLSVYWYQQSLDQGLQFLIQYYNGEERAKGNILERFSAQQFPDLHSELNLSSLELGDSALYFCASSERTGVGNTIYFGEGSWLTVV.

This clone has only a few counts. This sequence joins TRBV11-1 and TRBJ1-2, with TRBD1 identical over 10 bases. The J segment lost 7 bases and the V segment lost 5 bases, leaving 4 bases of the junction unmatched. This CDR3 spans 13 amino acids. CDR1 is SGHAT, CDR2 FQDESV, per germline (reference sequence). The CDR3 DNA sequence: TGTGCCAGCAGCCGGGACAGGGGAGGTGGCTACACCTTC. This encodes CASSRDRGGGYTF.

This clone came up a few times. This chain joins TRBV3-1 (or the pseudogene TRBV3-2) and TRBJ1-6; tentatively, D is TRBD1 (6 bases). CDR1 is LGHDT and CDR2 is YNNKEL in the germline V gene (reference sequence). Trimming shortened V by 4 bases and J by 9 bases, and 16 bases separated the two germline ends. The CDR3 covers 15 residues. CDR3 in DNA: TGTGCCAGCAGCCCGTTCTTGGGGGGGCCTTCACCCCTCCACTTT. Translation gives CASSPFLGGPSPLHF.

The chain recombines TRBV5-1 with TRBJ2-5; TRBD2 matches at 9 bases. The CDR3 has 16 residues. From germline, CDR1 is SGHRS and CDR2 YFSETQ. Unmatched junction bases numbered 8, after V lost 3 bases and J lost 2 bases. The CDR3 region has the DNA TGCGCCAGCAGCTCTGTTAGCGGGGGACCACAAGAGACCCAGTACTTC. Encoded protein: CASSSVSGGPQETQYF.

This chain connects TRBV2 to TRBJ1-2, with D perhaps TRBD1 (6 bases). This CDR3 contains 12 residues. Germline V gene data show CDR1 as SNHLY and CDR2 as FYNNEI. V was trimmed by 4 bases and J by 11 bases, leaving 14 bases between them. CDR3 in amino acids: CASSGGGGRYTF. CDR3 DNA sequence: TGTGCCAGCAGTGGTGGTGGGGGCCGGTACACCTTC.

The chain recombines TRBV2 with TRBJ2-7, with D unclear. Trimming took 0 bases from V and 7 from J, leaving 4 bases between them. The CDR3 is 11 residues long. Germline V lookup: CDR1 SNHLY, CDR2 FYNNEI. The CDR3 bases are TGTGCCAGCAGTGAAGCGAGGGAGCAGTACGTC. Protein product: CASSEAREQYV.

The chain uses TRBV28 and TRBJ2-4, with D perhaps matching TRBD1 (6 bases). This CDR3 contains 14 residues. The germline V and J ends were trimmed by 2 bases and 5 bases, with 10 bases remaining between them. Germline CDR1 is MDHEN and CDR2 is SYDVKM. The CDR3 loop reads CASSLAAGENIQYF. CDR3 nucleotides: TGTGCCAGCAGTTTAGCGGCAGGGGAAAACATTCAGTACTTC.

V usage is TRBV5-1 and J usage is TRBJ1-5; 10 nucleotides line up with TRBD1. This CDR3 has 15 residues. Germline V lookup: CDR1 SGHRS, CDR2 YFSETQ. Trimming cost V 4 bases and J 6 bases; bases outside gene matches: 7. CDR3 sequence reads: CASSIGQGEGQPQHF. The CDR3 DNA reads TGCGCCAGCAGCATCGGACAGGGGGAGGGTCAGCCCCAGCATTTT.

The V gene is TRBV7-2, the J gene TRBJ2-3; 9 bases are shared with TRBD2. CDR3 size: 18 residues. In germline, CDR1 is SGHTA, CDR2 FQGNSA. V shed 5 bases, J shed 1 base, and the junction held 13 bases outside the gene matches. The CDR3 coding sequence is TGTGCCAGCAGCCTCCGGCCCTCGCGGGGGGGCGGCACAGATACGCAGTATTTT. Amino acids: CASSLRPSRGGGTDTQYF.

The J gene is TRBJ1-5, the V gene TRBV7-9, with D hard to call. CDR3 length: 14 amino acids. CDR1 SEHNR and CDR2 FQNEAQ come from the germline V gene (reference sequence). With 1 base removed from V and 6 bases from J, the gap between germline ends came to 10 bases. CDR3 sequence: CASSLGLNGQPQHF. The CDR3 DNA sequence: TGTGCCAGCAGCTTAGGGTTAAACGGTCAGCCCCAGCATTTT.

The chain couples TRBV7-2 to TRBJ2-4; 8 bases agree with TRBD2. CDR1 is SGHTA and CDR2 is FQGNSA in the germline V gene. Germline trimming cut 3 bases from V and 6 bases from J; bases unmatched to any gene: 7. CDR3 length equals 15 residues. The CDR3 region has the DNA TGTGCCAGCAGCTTCCTCCGGGGGGGAGGAAACATTCAGTACTTC. Encoded protein: CASSFLRGGGNIQYF.

J is TRBJ2-5 and V is TRBV2; 14 bases align to TRBD2. CDR3 size: 16 residues. J gave up 2 bases and V 5 bases, and 4 bases lay outside the gene matches. Germline values: CDR1 SNHLY, CDR2 FYNNEI. The CDR3 region is CASSLGLAGGQETQYF. In nucleotides, the CDR3 is TGTGCCAGCAGTCTTGGACTAGCGGGAGGACAAGAGACCCAGTACTTC.

The chain carries TRBV19 and TRBJ2-7, with TRBD1 matching 9 bases. CDR1 is LNHDA, CDR2 SQIVND, per germline (reference sequence). This CDR3 has 14 residues. The trim removed 7 bases at V and 5 bases at J, leaving 9 bases unmatched. The CDR3 region is CASNGGTGNHEQYF. CDR3 DNA: TGTGCCAGTAATGGCGGGACAGGGAACCACGAGCAGTACTTC. The full variable domain, with the rest looked up from reference TRBV19 and TRBJ2-7, is DGGITQSPKYLFRKEGQNVTLSCEQNLNHDAMYWYRQDPGQGLRLIYYSQIVNDFQKGDIAEGYSVSREKKESFPLTVTSAQKNPTAFYLCASNGGTGNHEQYFGPGTRLTVT.

The rearrangement joins TRBV27 to TRBJ1-2; D is unclear. CDR3 length: 11 amino acids. The V end was cut by 9 bases, the J end by 4 bases, with 9 bases between. Germline values: CDR1 MNHEY, CDR2 SMNVEV (reference sequence). CDR3 coding DNA: TGTGCCAGAGAGGGATCCTATGGCTACACCTTC. Its protein product is CAREGSYGYTF.

This clone appeared once. This sequence joins TRBV10-3 and TRBJ2-3; 9 positions match TRBD1. CDR1 and CDR2 (germline): ENHRY, SYGVKD. V lost 8 bases and J lost 6; bases outside the gene matches: 9. The CDR3 has 14 amino acids. CDR3 DNA sequence: TGTGCCATCGGTGGACAGGGGATTACGGATACGCAGTATTTT. It encodes CAIGGQGITDTQYF.

V usage is TRBV18 and J usage is TRBJ2-7; perhaps TRBD2 as D (6 bases). The CDR3 loop spans 13 amino acids. CDR1 and CDR2 (germline): KGHSH, LQKENI. Trimming took 5 bases from V and 4 from J, leaving 12 bases between them. The CDR3 spells CASSNLGRYEQYF. The CDR3 DNA sequence: TGTGCCAGCTCAAATTTGGGGAGGTACGAGCAGTACTTC.